The 5 T cell receptor beta chains in this list originate from one sample, sequenced in a study of T cells in Graves' hyperthyroidism and ophthalmopathy. TCR beta CDR3 region amplification was performed from RNA transcripts. With the HTBI primer set, the TCR CDR3 went through a first round of RT-PCR. TCRdb itself ran the multiplex PCR reads through MiXCR, one entry per CDR3 protein. Of under 350,000 distinct CDR3 sequences listed, approximately 22% are singletons. Sequenced: blood. These receptors were obtained from a woman between 45 and 65 years old with Graves' hyperthyroidism.

This clonotype has at least ten counts. V gene TRBV7-2 combines with J gene TRBJ2-5; TRBD2 agrees at 8 bases. The CDR3 is 14 amino acids. Trimming at V came to 10 bases and at J to 5 bases, leaving 12 bases not matched to a gene. The V gene's germline CDR1 is SGHTA and CDR2 FQGNSA. CDR3 DNA: TGTGCCACCTCCCGGGGGGGGCAGCAGGAGACCCAGTACTTC. Translated, it gives CATSRGGQQETQYF.

This clonotype was found a few times. V is TRBV5-1 and J is TRBJ2-7; 7 bases match TRBD1. V lost 2 bases, J lost 5 bases, and 7 bases stayed unmatched. The germline gives CDR1 SGHRS, CDR2 YFSETQ. This CDR3 has 14 residues. For the CDR3, the DNA is TGCGCCAGCAGCTTAGGGGGCTACGGAAACGAGCAGTACTTC. This translates into CASSLGGYGNEQYF.

The CDR3 region is CAISAGTGQRETQYF. In DNA form, the CDR3 reads TGTGCCATCAGTGCTGGTACTGGACAGAGGGAGACCCAGTACTTC. The rearrangement links TRBV10-3 to TRBJ2-5, with D perhaps TRBD1 (6 bases). Germline V gene lookup returns CDR1 ENHRY and CDR2 SYGVKD. V was shortened by 4 bases and J by 5 bases, with 17 bases between the two germline ends. CDR3 length equals 15 residues.

The chain is built from TRBV27 and TRBJ2-3; tentatively, D is TRBD1 (6 bases). The CDR3 totals 17 residues. Germline CDR1 is MNHEY and CDR2 is SMNVEV (reference sequence). Deletions cut 4 bases from V and 2 bases from J, with 19 bases between. CDR3 in amino acids: CASSSHARTGLTDTQYF. The CDR3 DNA sequence: TGTGCCAGCAGTTCCCACGCCCGTACAGGGCTCACAGATACGCAGTATTTT.

This chain links TRBV5-5 with TRBJ2-3, with 11 bases that match TRBD2. There are 16 residues in the CDR3. The ends lost 1 base at V and 4 bases at J; junction bases unmatched: 5. The V gene's germline CDR1 is SGHKS and CDR2 YYEKEE (reference sequence). This chain's CDR3 is CASSLQLAGESDTQYF. The CDR3 nucleotides are TGTGCCAGCAGCTTGCAACTAGCGGGGGAATCAGATACGCAGTATTTT.